This T cell receptor (beta chain) is from a study of blood T cell repertoires in COVID-19. CDR1 and CDR2 (germline): MDHEN, SYDVKM. The CDR3 totals 13 residues. Trimming cost V 6 bases and J 3 bases, with 9 bases left between them. The sample holds a few counts of this clone. Sequencing used immunoSEQ multiplex PCR; TCRdb keeps in-frame clones, though not all of them. The table records nearly 300,000 clones, approximately 88% of them present only once. This sequence originates from a human donor with COVID-19, enrolled during active disease. The donor label of this sample is uncertain. This sequence joins TRBV28 and TRBJ1-5; the D gene is possibly TRBD1 (5 bases). Source material: peripheral blood. CDR3 coding DNA: TGTGCCAGCAGGCGACAGATCAATCAGCCCCAGCATTTT. Its translation: CASRRQINQPQHF.